Following are 21 T cell receptor beta chains from one sample sequenced in a study of T cells in Graves' hyperthyroidism and ophthalmopathy. From RNA transcripts, TCR beta CDR3 regions were amplified. Initially, a first-round RT-PCR of the TCR CDR3 employed the HTBI primer set. MiXCR, run by TCRdb on the multiplex PCR reads, gives a single entry per CDR3 protein. The sample shows under 400,000 distinct CDR3 sequences, more than 20% of them seen only once. The material sequenced was blood. Receptors were obtained from a man aged 45 to 65 with Graves' hyperthyroidism.

The V call is TRBV5-1, the J call TRBJ2-6; D tentatively fits TRBD1 or TRBD2 (5 bases each). V lost 0 bases to trimming and J lost 0 bases, with 19 bases between them. Looked up from germline, CDR1 is SGHRS and CDR2 is YFSETQ. The CDR3 totals 20 residues. CDR3: CASSLEILGTQGSGANVLTF. The CDR3 bases are TGCGCCAGCAGCTTGGAAATCCTTGGGACGCAAGGCTCTGGGGCCAACGTCCTGACTTTC. Full variable domain (missing parts from reference TRBV5-1 and TRBJ2-6): KAGVTQTPRYLIKTRGQQVTLSCSPISGHRSVSWYQQTPGQGLQFLFEYFSETQRNKGNFPGRFSGRQFSNSRSEMNVSTLELGDSALYLCASSLEILGTQGSGANVLTFGAGSRLTVL.

This chain links TRBV2 with TRBJ2-6, with a weak D call TRBD2 (6 bases). Germline CDR1 and CDR2: SNHLY and FYNNEI. The CDR3 covers 16 residues. The V end was cut by 7 bases, the J end by 1 base, with 14 bases between. CDR3 nucleotide sequence: TGTGCCAGCAAACAAGGTGGAGGGTCTGGGGCCAACGTCCTGACTTTC. It is translated as CASKQGGGSGANVLTF.

This clonotype was picked up a small number of times. V usage is TRBV18 and J usage is TRBJ1-3; TRBD1 might be the D (5 bases). The V gene lost 3 bases and the J gene lost 0 bases, with 12 bases spanning the gap. Looked up from germline, CDR1 is KGHSH and CDR2 is LQKENI. The CDR3 spans 16 residues. CDR3 sequence (DNA): TGTGCCAGCTCACCCAGCAGGGTCTCCTCTGGAAACACCATATATTTT. Its translation: CASSPSRVSSGNTIYF.

The CDR3 is CASSLRTSGRPTHNEQFF. DNA of the CDR3: TGTGCCAGCAGCTTGAGGACTAGCGGGAGGCCAACCCACAATGAGCAGTTCTTC. V gene TRBV5-6 combines with J gene TRBJ2-1, with 14 bases aligning to TRBD2. Per the germline V gene, CDR1 is SGHDT and CDR2 is YYEEEE. Losses at the gene ends were 1 base for V and 5 bases for J; bases not matched to a gene: 8. The CDR3 loop spans 18 amino acids.

The chain has TRBV10-3 and TRBJ2-1; TRBD2 matches at 8 bases. V was pared by 5 bases and J by 5 bases, with 8 bases of the junction left unmatched. The CDR3 totals 15 residues. CDR1 and CDR2 from the germline V gene are ENHRY and SYGVKD. The CDR3 DNA reads as TGTGCCATCAGTCACCAGGGGCGGGAGGACAATGAGCAGTTCTTC. This codes for CAISHQGREDNEQFF.

This chain joins TRBV3-1 and TRBJ2-2; the match to TRBD1 covers 8 bases. This CDR3 comprises 16 residues. Germline values: CDR1 LGHDT, CDR2 YNNKEL (reference sequence). Unmatched junction bases numbered 5, after V lost 5 bases and J lost 0 bases. The CDR3 nucleotides are TGTGCCAGCAGCGCCTTGGGACAGGCGAACACCGGGGAGCTGTTTTTT. Translated, it gives CASSALGQANTGELFF.

This clonotype was detected ten times or more. V is TRBV30 and J is TRBJ2-1; no reliable D call. From germline, CDR1 is GTSNPN and CDR2 SVGIG (reference sequence). This CDR3 is built from 12 residues. V dropped 0 bases and J dropped 7 bases, with 7 bases sitting between them. CDR3 sequence: CAWSVNWNEQFF. The DNA for the CDR3 is TGTGCCTGGAGTGTAAACTGGAATGAGCAGTTCTTC.

This clonotype appeared many times. The chain couples TRBV11-3 to TRBJ2-4; D is unresolved. Germline CDR1 SGHNT, CDR2 YENEEA. V was shortened by 7 bases and J by 1 base, with 8 bases between the two germline ends. The CDR3 consists of 13 residues. DNA for the CDR3: TGTGCCAGCAAGGACCGGGCCAAAAACATTCAGTACTTC. Protein sequence: CASKDRAKNIQYF. Based on the CDR3 plus reference TRBV11-3 and TRBJ2-4, the full variable domain is EAGVVQSPRYKIIEKKQPVAFWCNPISGHNTLYWYLQNLGQGPELLIRYENEEAVDDSQLPKDRFSAERLKGVDSTLKIQPAELGDSAVYLCASKDRAKNIQYFGAGTRLSVL.

This clonotype was found many times. The CDR3 DNA follows: TGCGCCAGCCGCGTGGGACCTACGAACACTGAAGCTTTCTTT. Protein: CASRVGPTNTEAFF. The V and J genes are TRBV5-1 and TRBJ1-1; D perhaps matches TRBD1 (5 bases). V was trimmed by 7 bases and J by 1 base, leaving 14 bases between them. Per the germline V gene, CDR1 is SGHRS and CDR2 is YFSETQ. The CDR3 consists of 14 residues.

With regard to this clonotype: The junction departs from germline at one end; a sequencing error may be responsible. The chain couples TRBV2 to TRBJ2-3; 10 positions match TRBD1. Germline V gives CDR1 SNHLY, CDR2 FYNNEI. The CDR3 has 14 amino acids. The chain's CDR3 is CAGSRDRGTDTQYF. CDR3 coding DNA: TGTGCCGGCAGTCGGGACAGGGGAACAGATACGCAGTATTTT.

This rearrangement joins TRBV6-2 or TRBV6-3 to TRBJ2-1, with TRBD2 matching 7 bases. The CDR3 spans 18 residues. Per the germline V gene, CDR1 is MNHEY and CDR2 is SVGEGT. V lost 2 bases to trimming and J lost 2 bases; unmatched junction nucleotides: 12. The CDR3 reads CASSYGLADENTYNEQFF. The DNA of the CDR3 is TGTGCCAGCAGTTACGGGCTAGCGGATGAGAACACCTACAATGAGCAGTTCTTC.

The CDR3, as DNA: TGTGCCTGGGGAAGCGGGACAGGAGGTTCACCCCTCCACTTT. Its translation: CAWGSGTGGSPLHF. The rearrangement joins TRBV30 to TRBJ1-6; TRBD1 aligns across 8 bases. Germline V CDR1 and CDR2: GTSNPN, SVGIG (reference sequence). CDR3 length: 14 residues. The J segment lost 9 bases and the V segment lost 5 bases, leaving 9 bases of the junction unmatched.

The chain is built from TRBV2 and TRBJ1-5; D is ambiguous. The V gene lost 7 bases and the J gene lost 2 bases, with 9 bases spanning the gap. Germline V lookup: CDR1 SNHLY, CDR2 FYNNEI. CDR3 length: 13 residues. In DNA, the CDR3 is TGTGCCAGCAACGTTGACGGCAATCAGCCCCAGCATTTT. Translation: CASNVDGNQPQHF. The complete variable domain, with remaining parts taken from reference TRBV2 and TRBJ1-5, reads EPEVTQTPSHQVTQMGQEVILRCVPISNHLYFYWYRQILGQKVEFLVSFYNNEISEKSEIFDDQFSVERPDGSNFTLKIRSTKLEDSAMYFCASNVDGNQPQHFGDGTRLSIL.

This rearrangement joins TRBV5-5 to TRBJ1-1; no clear D. The CDR3 is 14 amino acids. Trimming stripped 1 base from V and 0 bases from J, with 7 bases between. Germline lookup yields CDR1 SGHKS and CDR2 YYEKEE (reference sequence). The CDR3 region has the DNA TGTGCCAGCAGCTTGAAGATTATGAACACTGAAGCTTTCTTT. It translates to CASSLKIMNTEAFF.

In this sample, this clonotype turned up once. The junction departs from germline at one end; a sequencing error may be responsible. This chain connects TRBV7-2 to TRBJ2-7; D unclear. Germline assignment: CDR1 SGHTA and CDR2 FQGNSA. The CDR3 has 17 amino acids. The CDR3 sequence: CASSQDSPLWARYEHYF. The CDR3 DNA follows: TGCGCCAGCAGCCAAGATAGCCCTCTCTGGGCCCGCTACGAGCACTACTTC.

This clonotype was detected a few times. This chain's CDR3 is CATSDYQQGGTDTQYF. In DNA, the CDR3 is TGTGCCACCAGTGATTATCAACAGGGAGGCACAGATACGCAGTATTTT. The chain joins TRBV24-1 to TRBJ2-3; D is possibly TRBD1 (6 bases). Trimming cost V 2 bases and J 1 base, with 12 bases left between them. The CDR3 consists of 16 residues. Looked up from germline, CDR1 is KGHDR and CDR2 is SFDVKD.

The rearrangement links TRBV27 to TRBJ2-1; the D gene is possibly TRBD2 (6 bases). The CDR3 has 12 residues. CDR1 and CDR2 from the germline V gene are MNHEY and SMNVEV (reference sequence). Between the trimmed V and J ends, which lost 6 bases and 5 bases, there was a span of 8 bases. CDR3 loop: CASRGTHNEQFF. The CDR3 DNA is TGTGCCAGCAGGGGGACTCACAATGAGCAGTTCTTC.

Many counts were recorded for this clonotype. The rearrangement joins TRBV9 to TRBJ2-5; D is uncertain. The CDR3 loop spans 13 amino acids. The V end was cut by 2 bases, the J end by 5 bases, with 10 bases between. CDR1 and CDR2 from the germline V gene are SGDLS and YYNGEE. The CDR3 DNA sequence: TGTGCCAGCAGCGTCGCCAGTGGGGAGACCCAGTACTTC. Translation: CASSVASGETQYF.

The sample holds many counts of this clonotype. The chain carries TRBV12-3 or TRBV12-4 and TRBJ2-7, with 9 bases aligning to TRBD2. The CDR3 runs to 17 residues. The ends lost 3 bases at V and 4 bases at J; junction bases unmatched: 13. The CDR3 nucleotides are TGTGCCAGCAGTTTGGGCCCCGGGCGGGAGGGCCGATACGAGCAGTACTTC. It codes for CASSLGPGREGRYEQYF.

V is TRBV6-1 and J is TRBJ2-7; 8 nucleotides align to TRBD2. The J segment lost 2 bases and the V segment lost 6 bases, leaving 6 bases of the junction unmatched. The V gene's germline CDR1 is MNHNS and CDR2 SASEGT. The CDR3 contains 14 residues. CDR3 protein: CASSQRERPYEQYF. The CDR3 region has the DNA TGTGCCAGCAGCCAGCGGGAGCGCCCCTACGAGCAGTACTTC.

There are a few counts of this clonotype. The chain carries TRBV20-1 and TRBJ2-7; TRBD2 agrees at 12 bases. The CDR3 is made up of 15 amino acids. From germline, CDR1 is DFQATT and CDR2 SNEGSKA (reference sequence). V trimming: 6 bases; J trimming: 1 base; junction bases outside the gene matches: 7. The CDR3 here is CSATTTSGRSYEQYF. CDR3 DNA: TGCAGTGCAACCACCACTAGCGGGAGGTCCTACGAGCAGTACTTC.